The 30 T cell receptor beta chains below come from one sample, sequenced in a study of blood T cell repertoires in COVID-19. Sequenced by immunoSEQ multiplex PCR; TCRdb stores in-frame clones only, minus some. The sample has 200,000 to 300,000 clones; 75% to 90% are singletons. The sample was peripheral blood. These receptors were taken from a woman in her thirties or forties with acute or convalescent COVID-19.

This clone was counted once. This chain joins TRBV6-5 and TRBJ1-2; 8 nucleotides match TRBD1. Germline CDR1 MNHEY, CDR2 SVGAGI. This CDR3 has 15 residues. With V trimmed by 6 bases and J by 3 bases, 9 bases remained unmatched. The CDR3 nucleotides read TGTGCCAGCAGCCGGGGACAGGTAGTTCACTATGGCTACACCTTC. Translation: CASSRGQVVHYGYTF.

The rearrangement uses TRBV5-1 and TRBJ2-3, with 7 nucleotides matching TRBD1. Germline V gene sequence: CDR1 SGHRS, CDR2 YFSETQ. The CDR3 sequence is 17 residues long. The V and J ends lost 0 bases and 1 base, in that order; junction bases with no gene match: 8. The CDR3, as DNA: TGCGCCAGCAGCTTGGCCTCAGGGGGTCTTCGCACAGATACGCAGTATTTT. Amino acids: CASSLASGGLRTDTQYF.

The J gene is TRBJ1-2, the V gene TRBV6-6, with D possibly matching TRBD1 (6 bases). The CDR3 contains 14 residues. Germline lookup yields CDR1 MNHNY and CDR2 SVGAGI (reference sequence). The V gene lost 6 bases and the J gene lost 4 bases, with 15 bases spanning the gap. The CDR3 sequence is CASRLTGLVYGYTF. Written as DNA, the CDR3 is TGTGCCAGCAGACTGACAGGATTGGTCTATGGCTACACCTTC.

The sample holds one count of this clone. V and J are TRBV19 and TRBJ1-5, with 7 nucleotides matching TRBD1. The CDR3 is made up of 18 amino acids. With 0 bases clipped from V and 0 bases from J, the junction kept 8 bases outside the gene matches. Germline values: CDR1 LNHDA, CDR2 SQIVND (reference sequence). DNA of the CDR3: TGTGCCAGTAGTATAGAGGTCGGACAGGAATATAGCAATCAGCCCCAGCATTTT. This translates into CASSIEVGQEYSNQPQHF. The entire variable domain, with the rest obtained from reference TRBV19 and TRBJ1-5, is as follows: DGGITQSPKYLFRKEGQNVTLSCEQNLNHDAMYWYRQDPGQGLRLIYYSQIVNDFQKGDIAEGYSVSREKKESFPLTVTSAQKNPTAFYLCASSIEVGQEYSNQPQHFGDGTRLSIL.

V is TRBV7-6 and J is TRBJ1-4, with D unclear. Trimming took 3 bases from V and 3 from J, leaving 5 bases between them. Germline values: CDR1 SGHVS, CDR2 FNYEAQ. There are 13 residues in the CDR3. DNA of the CDR3: TGTGCCAGCAGCTTGAGGGCTAATGAAAAACTGTTTTTT. As protein: CASSLRANEKLFF.

The V gene is TRBV5-1, the J gene TRBJ1-4; 7 positions match TRBD1. The CDR3 spans 16 residues. V was clipped by 4 bases and J by 7 bases; unmatched bases: 13. Germline V gives CDR1 SGHRS, CDR2 YFSETQ. CDR3: CASSLGQGGMGEKLFF. The CDR3 DNA follows: TGCGCCAGCAGCCTGGGGCAGGGGGGCATGGGTGAAAAACTGTTTTTT.

CDR3 residues: CATGDYLEAFF. The CDR3 DNA is TGTGCCACAGGGGATTACCTTGAAGCTTTCTTT. V usage is TRBV30 and J usage is TRBJ1-1, with 7 bases fitting TRBD1. CDR1 and CDR2 (germline): GTSNPN, SVGIG (reference sequence). The J segment lost 7 bases and the V segment lost 8 bases, leaving 7 bases of the junction unmatched. This CDR3 contains 11 residues.

The gene calls are TRBV19 and TRBJ1-5; 7 bases align to TRBD1. Germline CDR1 LNHDA, CDR2 SQIVND (reference sequence). The CDR3 extends over 13 amino acids. The trim removed 4 bases at V and 5 bases at J, leaving 2 bases unmatched. CDR3 sequence reads: CASSSRGDQPQHF. CDR3 coding DNA: TGTGCCAGTAGTAGCAGGGGGGATCAGCCCCAGCATTTT.

This chain joins TRBV5-4 and TRBJ1-1; tentative D call: TRBD1 (5 bases). Trimming cost V 2 bases and J 4 bases, with 9 bases left between them. CDR1 is SGHNT, CDR2 YYREEE, per germline (reference sequence). The CDR3 has 13 residues. This chain's CDR3 is CASSFNRPTEAFF. In DNA form, the CDR3 reads TGTGCCAGCAGCTTTAACAGGCCCACTGAAGCTTTCTTT. The full variable domain, with the rest looked up from reference TRBV5-4 and TRBJ1-1, is ETGVTQSPTHLIKTRGQQVTLRCSSQSGHNTVSWYQQALGQGPQFIFQYYREEENGRGNFPPRFSGLQFPNYSSELNVNALELDDSALYLCASSFNRPTEAFFGQGTRLTVV.

This clone appeared a few times. The gene calls are TRBV5-1 and TRBJ1-2, with D possibly being TRBD1 (5 bases). V dropped 1 base and J dropped 8 bases, with 12 bases sitting between them. CDR1 and CDR2 (germline): SGHRS, YFSETQ. This CDR3 region has 13 residues. The CDR3 loop is CASSLNRPYGYTF. The CDR3 coding sequence is TGCGCCAGCAGCTTGAACAGGCCTTACGGCTACACCTTC.

This chain uses TRBV5-1 with TRBJ2-5; D is perhaps TRBD1 (5 bases). The CDR3 is made up of 13 amino acids. CDR1 is SGHRS and CDR2 is YFSETQ in the germline V gene. Trimming stripped 0 bases from V and 4 bases from J, with 7 bases between. Here the CDR3 DNA reads TGCGCCAGCAGCTTGGAGGGGCGAGAGACCCAGTACTTC. Residues: CASSLEGRETQYF. The whole variable domain, remainder taken from reference TRBV5-1 and TRBJ2-5, is KAGVTQTPRYLIKTRGQQVTLSCSPISGHRSVSWYQQTPGQGLQFLFEYFSETQRNKGNFPGRFSGRQFSNSRSEMNVSTLELGDSALYLCASSLEGRETQYFGPGTRLLVL.

This clone was counted a single time. The chain combines TRBV7-3 with TRBJ2-3, with 7 bases lining up with TRBD2. The CDR3 covers 15 residues. V lost 0 bases to trimming and J lost 6 bases; unmatched junction nucleotides: 6. CDR1 and CDR2 (germline): SGHTA, FQGTGA. CDR3: CASSLTRTGRDTQYF. Written as DNA, the CDR3 is TGTGCCAGCAGCTTAACCAGGACCGGGAGGGATACGCAGTATTTT.

The rearrangement links TRBV5-1 to TRBJ1-1; D perhaps matches TRBD1 (5 bases). V gave up 4 bases and J gave up 1 base, with 11 bases separating them. This CDR3 spans 14 amino acids. Per germline, CDR1 SGHRS and CDR2 YFSETQ. The CDR3 loop is CASSVQGRNTEAFF. Written as DNA, the CDR3 is TGCGCCAGCAGCGTCCAGGGAAGGAACACTGAAGCTTTCTTT.

The chain employs TRBV18 and TRBJ1-3, with TRBD1 matching 7 bases. The J segment lost 1 base and the V segment lost 2 bases, leaving 14 bases of the junction unmatched. This CDR3 contains 19 residues. Germline CDR1 reads KGHSH; CDR2 reads LQKENI. The CDR3 region has the DNA TGTGCCAGCTCACCAGCGGACAGGCCGCCCTTGACGTCTGGAAACACCATATATTTT. Encoded protein: CASSPADRPPLTSGNTIYF.

This clone showed up just once. V is TRBV7-8 and J is TRBJ1-3; no reliable D call. The CDR3 runs to 13 residues. The germline V gene has CDR1 SGHVS and CDR2 FQNEAQ. V dropped 6 bases and J dropped 4 bases, with 10 bases sitting between them. Here the CDR3 DNA reads TGTGCCAGCAGGCTGGCTGTGGGAAACACCATATATTTT. This gives the protein CASRLAVGNTIYF.

V and J are TRBV19 and TRBJ2-1; 10 nucleotides agree with TRBD1. The CDR3 runs to 19 residues. V dropped 7 bases and J dropped 0; count of bases not matched to a gene: 15. Germline CDR1 is LNHDA and CDR2 is SQIVND (reference sequence). The CDR3 sequence is CASISGGGQGSLSYNEQFF. Here the CDR3 DNA reads TGTGCCAGTATCTCAGGGGGGGGACAGGGGTCTCTCTCCTACAATGAGCAGTTCTTC.

V gene TRBV6-5 combines with J gene TRBJ2-7; D call uncertain. Germline V gives CDR1 MNHEY, CDR2 SVGAGI. This CDR3 spans 13 amino acids. V lost 5 bases to trimming and J lost 4 bases, with 12 bases between them. The CDR3 protein is CASSPSGRYEQYV. In DNA, the CDR3 is TGTGCCAGCAGTCCCTCGGGTCGATACGAGCAGTACGTC.

This clone was seen just once. The chain uses TRBV4-2 and TRBJ1-5; D is possibly TRBD1 (5 bases). This CDR3 comprises 18 residues. Deletions cut 4 bases from V and 0 bases from J, with 19 bases between. Germline CDR1 LGHNA, CDR2 YNFKEQ. The CDR3 loop reads CASSRYRGVRGSNQPQHF. As DNA, the CDR3 is TGTGCCAGCAGCCGGTATAGGGGCGTTAGGGGTAGCAATCAGCCCCAGCATTTT.

This sequence joins TRBV6-5 and TRBJ1-2; D perhaps matches TRBD1 (6 bases). This CDR3 has 14 residues. Per the germline V gene, CDR1 is MNHEY and CDR2 is SVGAGI. The V end was cut by 6 bases, the J end by 6 bases, with 17 bases between. This CDR3 reads CASRPEWGGDGYTF. The CDR3 region has the DNA TGTGCCAGCAGGCCCGAATGGGGGGGCGATGGCTACACCTTC.

The chain is built from TRBV18 and TRBJ2-7, with 9 bases that match TRBD1. The CDR3 loop spans 15 amino acids. Germline values: CDR1 KGHSH, CDR2 LQKENI. Trimming took 5 bases from V and 7 from J; bases not matched to a gene: 12. The CDR3 spells CASSGSQQGAREQYV. CDR3 sequence (DNA): TGTGCCAGCTCAGGGTCTCAACAGGGGGCCAGGGAGCAGTACGTC.

V gene TRBV20-1 combines with J gene TRBJ2-3; D might be TRBD2 (5 bases). CDR1 is DFQATT and CDR2 is SNEGSKA in the germline V gene (reference sequence). Trimming left V 3 bases short and J 6 bases short, with 10 bases between. The CDR3 contains 12 residues. CDR3 protein: CSASGSGDTQYF. Here the CDR3 DNA reads TGCAGTGCTAGTGGAAGCGGCGATACGCAGTATTTT.

The sample holds one count of this clone. This chain links TRBV3-1 (or the pseudogene TRBV3-2) with TRBJ1-6; 8 bases are a match to TRBD1. V gave up 5 bases and J gave up 7 bases; unmatched junction bases: 7. CDR1 is LGHDT and CDR2 is YNNKEL in the germline V gene (reference sequence). The length of the CDR3 is 15 residues. The CDR3 here is CASSVRQGYNSPLHF. The CDR3, as DNA: TGTGCCAGCAGCGTGCGACAGGGGTACAATTCACCCCTCCACTTT.

The rearrangement uses TRBV6-2 or TRBV6-3 and TRBJ1-6; D ambiguous. There are 14 residues in the CDR3. The germline V gene has CDR1 MNHEY and CDR2 SVGEGT. Trimming took 2 bases from V and 5 from J, leaving 7 bases between them. The CDR3: CASSYAGDNSPLHF. In DNA, the CDR3 is TGTGCCAGCAGTTACGCCGGAGATAATTCACCCCTCCACTTT.

The chain links TRBV19 to TRBJ1-2, with TRBD1 matching over 10 bases. CDR3 length: 14 residues. The V gene end was trimmed by 0 bases and the J gene end by 14 bases; junction bases not matched to a gene: 9. Per germline, CDR1 LNHDA and CDR2 SQIVND (reference sequence). The CDR3 sequence is CASSIEGDRGKKTF. Here the CDR3 DNA reads TGTGCCAGTAGTATAGAAGGGGACAGGGGCAAGAAAACCTTC.

The V call is TRBV7-2, the J call TRBJ1-1, with TRBD1 as a possible D gene (6 bases). Looked up from germline, CDR1 is SGHTA and CDR2 is FQGNSA. The CDR3 is 14 residues long. V lost 2 bases to trimming and J lost 3 bases, with 10 bases between them. CDR3 in DNA: TGTGCCAGCAGCTTACTGGCAGGGGACACTGAAGCTTTCTTT. Protein: CASSLLAGDTEAFF.

The chain links TRBV6-6 to TRBJ1-2; TRBD1 is a possible D gene (6 bases). This CDR3 is 14 amino acids long. Germline lookup yields CDR1 MNHNY and CDR2 SVGAGI (reference sequence). V lost 8 bases and J lost 0, with 13 bases in between. CDR3 region: CASWQGHPNYGYTF. As DNA, the CDR3 is TGTGCCAGCTGGCAGGGACACCCTAACTATGGCTACACCTTC.

The gene calls are TRBV6-5 and TRBJ2-3, with TRBD2 matching 10 bases. The CDR3 extends over 16 amino acids. The V gene's germline CDR1 is MNHEY and CDR2 SVGAGI. V lost 4 bases, J lost 4 bases, and 8 bases stayed unmatched. This chain's CDR3 is CASSSQSGGASDTQYF. CDR3 bases: TGTGCCAGCAGTTCCCAAAGCGGGGGGGCGTCAGATACGCAGTATTTT.

The chain carries TRBV4-1 and TRBJ1-1; D is ambiguous. Trimming stripped 0 bases from V and 4 bases from J, with 18 bases between. This CDR3 has 17 residues. Germline V gene data show CDR1 as MGHRA and CDR2 as YSYEKL. As DNA, the CDR3 is TGCGCCAGCAGCCAAGAGACGACCTGGCGTTCAGGCACTGAAGCTTTCTTT. This codes for CASSQETTWRSGTEAFF.

CDR3 coding DNA: TGTGCCAGCAGCGTACCGGGGGGGCCCTACAATGAGCAGTTCTTC. It encodes CASSVPGGPYNEQFF. The V and J genes are TRBV9 and TRBJ2-1; 8 nucleotides align to TRBD2. The CDR3 consists of 15 residues. Germline-derived CDR1 and CDR2 are SGDLS and YYNGEE. The V gene end was trimmed by 1 base and the J gene end by 2 bases; junction bases not matched to a gene: 2.

The chain joins TRBV6-5 to TRBJ1-4; no clear D gene. V gave up 5 bases and J gave up 4 bases, with 14 bases separating them. The CDR3 consists of 15 residues. The germline V gene encodes CDR1 MNHEY and CDR2 SVGAGI. The CDR3 DNA follows: TGTGCCAGCAGTCCCGTCGATGACAATAATGAAAAACTGTTTTTT. Translation: CASSPVDDNNEKLFF.